One and the same sample provided the 14 T cell receptor beta chains below, sequenced in a study of shared clonotypes between healthy human individuals. Profiled with immunoSEQ multiplex PCR; TCRdb holds only in-frame clones, not every one. Among roughly 2,000,000 clones listed, about 94% were seen once. CD45RO negativity and positive selection for CCR7 defined naive CD8 cells, a population that excluded terminally differentiated effector memory CD45RA+ cells. Sequencing input: naive CD8+ T cells from PBMCs. These receptors originate from a man younger than 35 in good health. Some clones in this sample may be carry-over from other donors' samples.

The chain employs TRBV28 and TRBJ2-7, with TRBD2 identical over 7 bases. This CDR3 has 14 amino acids. Germline V gene sequence: CDR1 MDHEN, CDR2 SYDVKM. V was pared by 3 bases and J by 4 bases, with 6 bases of the junction left unmatched. The CDR3 DNA sequence: TGTGCCAGCAGTTTTCTGGGGGAGGGGTACGAGCAGTACTTC. Residues: CASSFLGEGYEQYF.

The chain is built from TRBV7-9 and TRBJ2-3, with D maybe TRBD1 (7 bases). This CDR3 spans 14 amino acids. The V gene's germline CDR1 is SEHNR and CDR2 FQNEAQ (reference sequence). V lost 10 bases and J 3 bases, leaving 17 bases between the germline ends. The CDR3 protein is CATQGGFGTDTQYF. The CDR3, as DNA: TGTGCCACCCAGGGGGGATTCGGGACAGATACGCAGTATTTT.

The chain couples TRBV28 to TRBJ2-1; 14 bases are shared with TRBD2. The V gene's germline CDR1 is MDHEN and CDR2 SYDVKM. The CDR3 is made up of 16 amino acids. Unmatched junction bases numbered 10, after V lost 6 bases and J lost 9 bases. The CDR3 protein is CASSSTGTSGSGEQFF. The DNA for the CDR3 is TGTGCCAGCAGCTCGACCGGGACTAGCGGGAGTGGTGAGCAGTTCTTC.

This chain connects TRBV7-6 to TRBJ2-1; a weak D match, TRBD2 (5 bases). V was clipped by 5 bases and J by 0 bases, with 17 bases between them. The CDR3 consists of 17 residues. From germline, CDR1 is SGHVS and CDR2 FNYEAQ. For the CDR3, the DNA is TGTGCCAGCAGCCCCGCGGGTTCAGCGGCCTCCTACAATGAGCAGTTCTTC. This codes for CASSPAGSAASYNEQFF.

The CDR3 region has the DNA TGTGCCAGTAGTTCATCTGCCGGCTCCTACGAGCAGTACTTC. This translates into CASSSSAGSYEQYF. The chain combines TRBV19 with TRBJ2-7; D unresolved. Trimming left V 5 bases short and J 0 bases short, with 11 bases between. CDR1 is LNHDA, CDR2 SQIVND, per germline (reference sequence). The CDR3 is 14 amino acids.

The J gene is TRBJ2-7, the V gene TRBV19; 7 bases map to TRBD2. This CDR3 is built from 14 residues. The V gene end was trimmed by 1 base and the J gene end by 7 bases; junction bases not matched to a gene: 7. Germline lookup yields CDR1 LNHDA and CDR2 SQIVND (reference sequence). The CDR3 DNA reads as TGTGCCAGTAGTATAGGCCTAGCGGTGGGTGAGCAGTACTTC. It codes for CASSIGLAVGEQYF. Filled out from reference TRBV19 and TRBJ2-7, the complete variable domain reads DGGITQSPKYLFRKEGQNVTLSCEQNLNHDAMYWYRQDPGQGLRLIYYSQIVNDFQKGDIAEGYSVSREKKESFPLTVTSAQKNPTAFYLCASSIGLAVGEQYFGPGTRLTVT.

Comments on this clone: A far larger clone is off by one base, so a read error is likely. At the DNA level, this CDR3 is encoded by other sequences in the same sample as well. The V call is TRBV5-6, the J call TRBJ2-1; weak D call: TRBD1 (5 bases). The CDR3 sequence is 12 residues long. Germline V gene sequence: CDR1 SGHDT, CDR2 YYEEEE. Trimming shortened V by 1 base and J by 6 bases, and 5 bases separated the two germline ends. This chain's CDR3 is CASSLTGNEQFF. The CDR3 bases are TGTGCCAGCAGCTTGACAGGCAATGAGCAGTTCTTC.

The chain couples TRBV10-2 to TRBJ2-7; no clear D. The CDR3 has 13 residues. V lost 3 bases, J lost 2 bases, and 8 bases lay in between. Germline CDR1 is WSHSY and CDR2 is SAAADI. The CDR3 sequence: CASSEWQTYEQYF. The CDR3 DNA follows: TGCGCCAGCAGTGAATGGCAGACCTACGAGCAGTACTTC.

This clone appeared a single time. The chain uses TRBV7-9 and TRBJ2-7; 8 nucleotides line up with TRBD1. This CDR3 has 14 amino acids. J was trimmed by 4 bases and V by 5 bases; bases with no gene match: 7. Germline CDR1 and CDR2: SEHNR and FQNEAQ (reference sequence). CDR3 coding DNA: TGTGCCAGCAGCACAGCAGGGGGCTCGTACGAGCAGTACTTC. Translation: CASSTAGGSYEQYF.

This chain uses TRBV12-5 with TRBJ1-2, with 10 bases aligning to TRBD1. Trimming at V came to 0 bases and at J to 6 bases, leaving 1 base not matched to a gene. The germline CDR1 and CDR2 sequences are LGHNT and FRNRAP. This CDR3 region has 14 residues. CDR3 sequence: CASGLVGTGDGYTF. CDR3 nucleotide sequence: TGTGCTAGTGGTTTGGTTGGGACAGGGGATGGCTACACCTTC. The complete variable domain, with remaining parts taken from reference TRBV12-5 and TRBJ1-2, reads DARVTQTPRHKVTEMGQEVTMRCQPILGHNTVFWYRQTMMQGLELLAYFRNRAPLDDSGMPKDRFSAEMPDATLATLKIQPSEPRDSAVYFCASGLVGTGDGYTFGSGTRLTVV.

The chain's CDR3 is CASSRGTDRGTDTQYF. The CDR3 DNA reads TGTGCCAGCAGCCGAGGGACGGACAGGGGCACAGATACGCAGTATTTT. The chain couples TRBV7-6 to TRBJ2-3; 8 nucleotides agree with TRBD1. This CDR3 has 16 residues. Germline CDR1 and CDR2: SGHVS and FNYEAQ. The junction had 8 bases not matched to a gene; V was cut back by 5 bases and J by 1 base.

This chain uses TRBV19 with TRBJ2-2, with D maybe TRBD1 (5 bases). Germline V lookup: CDR1 LNHDA, CDR2 SQIVND (reference sequence). V gave up 6 bases and J gave up 2 bases, with 7 bases separating them. This CDR3 region has 13 residues. CDR3 bases: TGTGCCAGTAGCGACAGAAACACCGGGGAGCTGTTTTTT. Encoded protein: CASSDRNTGELFF.

The V gene is TRBV15, the J gene TRBJ2-1; D is perhaps TRBD2 (5 bases). Trimming took 1 base from V and 0 from J, leaving 13 bases between them. Germline CDR1 reads LNHNV; CDR2 reads YYDKDF (reference sequence). The length of the CDR3 is 17 residues. The CDR3 reads CATSRGGPQSSYNEQFF. DNA of the CDR3: TGTGCCACCAGCAGAGGCGGGCCCCAGAGCTCCTACAATGAGCAGTTCTTC.

The chain links TRBV10-3 to TRBJ2-7, with 7 positions matching TRBD1. J gave up 3 bases and V 7 bases, and 6 bases lay outside the gene matches. Germline loops: CDR1 ENHRY, CDR2 SYGVKD. This CDR3 region has 13 residues. CDR3 loop: CAINRDRVYEQYF. The CDR3, as DNA: TGTGCCATCAACAGGGACAGAGTCTACGAGCAGTACTTC.